This section outlines one T cell receptor (beta chain) sequence together with its context. The antigen is not known. As it was prepared, the TCRbeta library received unique molecular identifiers. A single record per CDR3 protein comes from TCRdb applying MiXCR to the PCR reads. The repertoire holds about 250,000 distinct CDR3 sequences, with 20% to 30% as singletons. These data come from a study of T-cell reconstitution after alpha-beta-depleted transplantation in children. The CDR3 runs 13 residues. The germline gives CDR1 SNHLY, CDR2 FYNNEI. The V segment lost 6 bases and the J segment 3 bases; nucleotides outside the gene matches: 5. Whole-study results and caveats: Several patients had high TCRbeta diversity at day 60; it came from surviving recipient T cells and thymic progenitors. A year post-transplant, T-cell counts and diversity derived mostly from newly produced T cells. Several hundred rapidly expanded clones from non-depleted graft cells reportedly supplied alpha-beta T cells about two months post-transplant.

The rearrangement joins TRBV2 to TRBJ2-7; 7 nucleotides agree with TRBD1. This TCR came from a female patient under 10 years old who had a stem cell transplant for congenital amegakaryocytic thrombocytopenia, so the T cells may come from the graft donor. This specimen consisted of PBMCs, mostly from graft donor cells, obtained 360 days after TCRalphabeta/CD19-depleted stem cell transplant. This CDR3 is CASRRTGGYEQYF. CDR3 coding DNA: TGTGCCAGCAGACGGACAGGTGGCTACGAGCAGTACTTC.